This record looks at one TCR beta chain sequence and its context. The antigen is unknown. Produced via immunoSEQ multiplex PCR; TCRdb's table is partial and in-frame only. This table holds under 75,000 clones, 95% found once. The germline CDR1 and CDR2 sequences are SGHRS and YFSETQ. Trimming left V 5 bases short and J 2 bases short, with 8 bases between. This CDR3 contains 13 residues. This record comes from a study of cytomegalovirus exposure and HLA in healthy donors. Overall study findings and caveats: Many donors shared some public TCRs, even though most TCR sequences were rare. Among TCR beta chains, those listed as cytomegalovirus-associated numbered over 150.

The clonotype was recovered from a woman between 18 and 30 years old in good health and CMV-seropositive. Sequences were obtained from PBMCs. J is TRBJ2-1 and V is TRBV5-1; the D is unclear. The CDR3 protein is CASSPDTYNEQFF. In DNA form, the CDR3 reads TGCGCCAGCAGTCCTGACACCTACAATGAGCAGTTCTTC. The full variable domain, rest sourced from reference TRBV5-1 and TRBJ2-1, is KAGVTQTPRYLIKTRGQQVTLSCSPISGHRSVSWYQQTPGQGLQFLFEYFSETQRNKGNFPGRFSGRQFSNSRSEMNVSTLELGDSALYLCASSPDTYNEQFFGPGTRLTVL.